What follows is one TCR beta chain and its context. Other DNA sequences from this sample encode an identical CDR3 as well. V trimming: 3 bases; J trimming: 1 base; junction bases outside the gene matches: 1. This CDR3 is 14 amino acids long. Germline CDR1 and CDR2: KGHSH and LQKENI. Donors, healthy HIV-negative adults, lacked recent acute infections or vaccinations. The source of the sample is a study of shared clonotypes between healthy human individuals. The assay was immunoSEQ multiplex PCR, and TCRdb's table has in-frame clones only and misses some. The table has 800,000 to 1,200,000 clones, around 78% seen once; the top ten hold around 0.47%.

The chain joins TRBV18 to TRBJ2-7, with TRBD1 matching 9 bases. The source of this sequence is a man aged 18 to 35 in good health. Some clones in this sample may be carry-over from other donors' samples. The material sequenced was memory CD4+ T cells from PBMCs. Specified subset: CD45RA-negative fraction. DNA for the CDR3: TGTGCCAGCTCACCCGGGACAGGGTCCTACGAGCAGTACTTC. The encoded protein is CASSPGTGSYEQYF.